The 24 T cell receptor beta chains given below trace back to one sample, sequenced in a study of cytomegalovirus exposure and HLA in healthy donors. A multiplex PCR was run with 60 Vbeta primers and 13 Jbeta primers. The data were produced by immunoSEQ multiplex PCR, yet TCRdb's version contains in-frame clones alone and is incomplete. Of about 150,000 clones in the sample, roughly 68% are singletons; the top ten hold about 4.5%. Sequenced: PBMCs. These receptors all come from a man in his 60s in good health and CMV-seronegative.

This chain connects TRBV12-5 to TRBJ1-6; TRBD1 agrees at 10 bases. This CDR3 has 15 amino acids. The trim removed 7 bases at V and 7 bases at J, leaving 7 bases unmatched. Germline-derived CDR1 and CDR2 are LGHNT and FRNRAP. CDR3 loop: CASARDRGRNSPLHF. CDR3 nucleotides: TGTGCTAGTGCCCGGGACAGGGGAAGAAATTCACCCCTCCACTTT.

V gene TRBV19 combines with J gene TRBJ2-3; D possibly corresponds to TRBD1 (6 bases). This CDR3 is 14 amino acids long. Trimming cost V 3 bases and J 1 base, with 8 bases left between them. The germline V gene has CDR1 LNHDA and CDR2 SQIVND (reference sequence). The CDR3 is CASSMGARTDTQYF. CDR3 coding DNA: TGTGCCAGTAGTATGGGGGCCCGCACAGATACGCAGTATTTT.

This clone was recorded only once. The chain has TRBV7-3 and TRBJ2-2; TRBD1 might be the D (6 bases). This CDR3 contains 17 residues. V was shortened by 8 bases and J by 0 bases, with 19 bases between the two germline ends. Germline V lookup: CDR1 SGHTA, CDR2 FQGTGA. CDR3 region: CASSWGRVVPNTGELFF. The CDR3 DNA reads TGTGCCAGCTCCTGGGGGCGGGTGGTTCCGAACACCGGGGAGCTGTTTTTT.

This chain links TRBV10-3 with TRBJ1-4, with D possibly TRBD1 on 5 matching bases. Germline V gene data show CDR1 as ENHRY and CDR2 as SYGVKD. This CDR3 is built from 15 residues. The V end was cut by 8 bases, the J end by 8 bases, with 21 bases between. The CDR3 DNA is TGTGCCATCTCCCAGGCTCTAGGGGCGGGGGAAAAACTGTTTTTT. Translation gives CAISQALGAGEKLFF.

The genes are TRBV29-1 and TRBJ2-7; 7 nucleotides align to TRBD2. J lost 3 bases, V lost 4 bases, and 6 bases had no gene match. This CDR3 spans 13 amino acids. CDR1 SQVTM and CDR2 ANQGSEA come from the germline V gene. Here the CDR3 reads CSVGGGSIYEQYF. CDR3 coding DNA: TGCAGCGTTGGGGGCGGGAGTATCTACGAGCAGTACTTC.

The chain has TRBV5-6 and TRBJ1-4; TRBD1 aligns across 10 bases. CDR1 and CDR2 from the germline V gene are SGHDT and YYEEEE. The CDR3 has 18 residues. V dropped 3 bases and J dropped 4; count of bases not matched to a gene: 12. Here the CDR3 DNA reads TGTGCCAGCAGCTCCTGGACAGGGGGGATTACAATTAATGAAAAACTGTTTTTT. This codes for CASSSWTGGITINEKLFF.

The chain couples TRBV11-1 to TRBJ1-2; TRBD1 matches 7 bases. V shed 1 base and J 5 bases; nucleotides not matched to a gene: 4. CDR1 and CDR2 (germline): SGHAT, FQDESV (reference sequence). The CDR3 contains 14 residues. As DNA, the CDR3 is TGTGCCAGCAGCTTAGGGGACAGCCGTTATGGCTACACCTTC. Translated, it gives CASSLGDSRYGYTF.

The chain couples TRBV6-1 to TRBJ1-2; 8 bases are a match to TRBD1. The CDR3 is 15 amino acids. V lost 1 base to trimming and J lost 4 bases; unmatched junction nucleotides: 5. Germline CDR1 reads MNHNS; CDR2 reads SASEGT. CDR3 bases: TGTGCCAGCAGTGAAGGACCAGGGGGCGGCTATGGCTACACCTTC. Its translation: CASSEGPGGGYGYTF.

The rearrangement links TRBV16 to TRBJ2-7, with TRBD1 as a possible D gene (6 bases). The V gene's germline CDR1 is KGHSY and CDR2 FQNENV. Trimming removed 2 bases at V and 8 bases at J, with 13 bases between. CDR3 size: 13 residues. The chain's CDR3 is CASSQTQGTKQYF. CDR3 DNA sequence: TGTGCCAGCAGCCAAACGCAGGGGACGAAGCAGTACTTC.

The chain carries TRBV11-2 and TRBJ2-2; D not certain. This CDR3 has 14 residues. V lost 5 bases and J lost 2, with 9 bases in between. Germline V gives CDR1 SGHAT, CDR2 FQNNGV. In nucleotides, the CDR3 is TGTGCCAGCAGCCTGCTAATTAACACCGGGGAGCTGTTTTTT. Its protein product is CASSLLINTGELFF.

The chain is built from TRBV7-9 and TRBJ1-4; D possibly corresponds to TRBD1 (6 bases). Germline V gives CDR1 SEHNR, CDR2 FQNEAQ (reference sequence). The CDR3 length is 13 residues. With 10 bases removed from V and 6 bases from J, the gap between germline ends came to 15 bases. DNA of the CDR3: TGTGCCACTTGGGGGCAAGAGGATGAAAAACTGTTTTTT. Its translation is CATWGQEDEKLFF.

The chain carries TRBV5-6 and TRBJ1-1; unclear D gene. The CDR3 has 17 amino acids. Germline V lookup: CDR1 SGHDT, CDR2 YYEEEE. V lost 2 bases and J lost 2, with 19 bases in between. This CDR3 reads CASSFILNVIGNTEAFF. In DNA form, the CDR3 reads TGTGCCAGCAGCTTTATCCTTAATGTAATCGGTAACACTGAAGCTTTCTTT.

The V and J genes are TRBV19 and TRBJ1-5; D uncertain. CDR1 is LNHDA, CDR2 SQIVND, per germline (reference sequence). The CDR3 is 12 residues long. V was shortened by 6 bases and J by 0 bases, with 3 bases between the two germline ends. The CDR3 DNA follows: TGTGCCAGTAGGTATAGCAATCAGCCCCAGCATTTT. Its translation is CASRYSNQPQHF.

The chain employs TRBV7-9 and TRBJ2-7, with D possibly TRBD1 on 5 matching bases. Germline V gene data show CDR1 as SEHNR and CDR2 as FQNEAQ (reference sequence). CDR3 length equals 12 residues. V lost 2 bases, J lost 6 bases, and 8 bases lay in between. The CDR3 sequence is CASSLQGFEQYF. The CDR3 DNA follows: TGTGCCAGCAGCTTACAGGGCTTCGAGCAGTACTTC.

This clone was counted a single time. The chain combines TRBV30 with TRBJ2-7; 7 nucleotides agree with TRBD2. Germline V CDR1 and CDR2: GTSNPN, SVGIG (reference sequence). The length of the CDR3 is 15 residues. The V segment lost 4 bases and the J segment 2 bases; nucleotides outside the gene matches: 11. The CDR3 reads CAWNPVSGRTYEQYF. CDR3 DNA: TGTGCCTGGAACCCCGTTAGCGGGCGAACCTACGAGCAGTACTTC.

The chain employs TRBV27 and TRBJ2-7; TRBD2 might be the D (6 bases). Trimming shortened V by 2 bases and J by 3 bases, and 23 bases separated the two germline ends. CDR1 is MNHEY, CDR2 SMNVEV, per germline (reference sequence). The CDR3 spans 18 residues. The CDR3: CASSLRRNPILAHYEQYF. The CDR3 region has the DNA TGTGCCAGCAGTTTACGTCGGAACCCAATACTAGCTCACTACGAGCAGTACTTC.

The genes are TRBV5-1 and TRBJ1-2; tentatively, D is TRBD1 (5 bases). Deletions cut 4 bases from V and 8 bases from J, with 21 bases between. Germline V gene data show CDR1 as SGHRS and CDR2 as YFSETQ. The CDR3 loop spans 15 amino acids. CDR3 DNA sequence: TGCGCCAGCAGCCCGGCCGGGACTCAAGGAGGCGGCTACACCTTC. Its protein is CASSPAGTQGGGYTF.

CDR3 amino acids: CASSLVPGKDYEQYF. CDR3 nucleotides: TGTGCCAGCAGCTTAGTCCCAGGGAAAGACTACGAGCAGTACTTC. The gene calls are TRBV11-2 and TRBJ2-7; possible D gene TRBD1, 5 bases. V was shortened by 1 base and J by 3 bases, with 13 bases between the two germline ends. Germline lookup yields CDR1 SGHAT and CDR2 FQNNGV. This CDR3 has 15 amino acids.

The V gene is TRBV7-2, the J gene TRBJ1-5, with 10 nucleotides matching TRBD1. CDR1 is SGHTA, CDR2 FQGNSA, per germline. Trimming at V came to 8 bases and at J to 2 bases, leaving 15 bases not matched to a gene. The CDR3 has 18 amino acids. This CDR3 is CASQPWGQGYSGNQPQHF. CDR3 bases: TGTGCCAGCCAACCCTGGGGACAGGGGTATAGTGGCAATCAGCCCCAGCATTTT.

The chain links TRBV9 to TRBJ1-1; 12 bases align to TRBD1. Unmatched junction bases numbered 7, after V lost 4 bases and J lost 0 bases. The CDR3 contains 17 residues. Germline V CDR1 and CDR2: SGDLS, YYNGEE. Here the CDR3 DNA reads TGTGCCAGCAGCAAGGGACAGGGGGCCGGCTTGAACACTGAAGCTTTCTTT. Amino acid sequence: CASSKGQGAGLNTEAFF.

The chain combines TRBV7-2 with TRBJ2-5; D might be TRBD1 (6 bases). The CDR3 sequence is 15 residues long. V was cut by 5 bases and J by 2 bases, with 15 bases left in between. Germline V CDR1 and CDR2: SGHTA, FQGNSA. DNA of the CDR3: TGTGCCAGCAGCCTCTATGGACAGACACAAGAGACCCAGTACTTC. Translation gives CASSLYGQTQETQYF.

V usage is TRBV5-4 and J usage is TRBJ1-4; no clear D. The CDR3 runs 15 residues. CDR1 and CDR2 from the germline V gene are SGHNT and YYREEE (reference sequence). The V gene lost 0 bases and the J gene lost 4 bases, with 10 bases spanning the gap. CDR3 DNA: TGTGCCAGCAGCTTGGAGGTGGGCCTTAATGAAAAACTGTTTTTT. Protein product: CASSLEVGLNEKLFF.

The J gene is TRBJ1-5, the V gene TRBV5-5, with 8 bases aligning to TRBD1. The CDR3 loop spans 15 amino acids. Germline CDR1 is SGHKS and CDR2 is YYEKEE (reference sequence). After removal of 4 bases from V and 0 bases from J, the junction contained 3 bases not matched to a gene. CDR3 protein: CASSIGTGSNQPQHF. For the CDR3, the DNA is TGTGCCAGCAGCATCGGGACAGGTAGCAATCAGCCCCAGCATTTT.

This chain links TRBV20-1 with TRBJ2-7; D call uncertain. The germline gives CDR1 DFQATT, CDR2 SNEGSKA (reference sequence). The CDR3 consists of 11 residues. Trimming took 7 bases from V and 2 from J, leaving 9 bases between them. CDR3 residues: CSVGVAYEQYF. The DNA for the CDR3 is TGCAGTGTGGGCGTTGCCTACGAGCAGTACTTC.